These 9 T cell receptor beta chains were sequenced from one sample in a study of identical twins. MiXCR, run by TCRdb on the 5' RACE reads, gives a single entry per CDR3 protein. In the table there are approximately 630,000 distinct CDR3 sequences, less than 9% of which are singletons. These data were also filed under a second study, of yellow fever vaccine responses in identical twins.

The sample taken for sequencing was PBMCs. These receptors were obtained from a woman aged 18 to 35 in good health.

This clonotype appeared many times. The chain uses TRBV11-2 and TRBJ2-3; no firm D call. The CDR3 loop spans 15 amino acids. Germline CDR1 is SGHAT and CDR2 is FQNNGV. V was pared by 5 bases and J by 3 bases, with 15 bases between. The CDR3 DNA reads as TGTGCCAGCAGCCCAGCCGGGCCAATGACAGATACGCAGTATTTT. Encoded protein: CASSPAGPMTDTQYF.

In this sample, this clonotype turned up many times. The chain carries TRBV11-2 and TRBJ2-3; D gene uncertain. Germline loops: CDR1 SGHAT, CDR2 FQNNGV. V lost 7 bases, J lost 5 bases, and 16 bases lay in between. The CDR3 is 14 residues long. CDR3 loop: CASNNPTSGDTQYF. CDR3 DNA: TGTGCCAGCAACAACCCGACGTCGGGAGATACGCAGTATTTT.

This clonotype was recorded a few times. The chain combines TRBV7-2 with TRBJ2-5, with 7 bases fitting TRBD2. J was trimmed by 4 bases and V by 4 bases; bases with no gene match: 21. Germline V CDR1 and CDR2: SGHTA, FQGNSA. The CDR3 spans 19 residues. CDR3 amino acids: CASSSAISISGTSGETQYF. The CDR3, as DNA: TGTGCCAGCAGCTCAGCCATCTCAATCAGCGGGACCTCCGGAGAGACCCAGTACTTC.

The chain links TRBV7-8 to TRBJ2-1, with TRBD2 as a possible D gene (5 bases). CDR3 size: 14 residues. CDR1 SGHVS and CDR2 FQNEAQ come from the germline V gene. V lost 2 bases and J lost 5, with 10 bases in between. CDR3 DNA: TGTGCCAGCAGCTTATTCGGGATACACAATGAGCAGTTCTTC. It specifies CASSLFGIHNEQFF.

This clonotype was recorded at least ten times. The chain employs TRBV12-3 or TRBV12-4 and TRBJ2-1; the D gene is possibly TRBD1 (5 bases). CDR3 length: 13 residues. V lost 6 bases and J 9 bases, leaving 15 bases between the germline ends. CDR3 nucleotides: TGTGCCAGCAGCCGCACCCATAGGGGTGAGCAGTTCTTC. The encoded protein is CASSRTHRGEQFF.

This clonotype has a handful of counts. V and J are TRBV4-1 and TRBJ2-1, with 9 bases identical to TRBD2. The CDR3 has 17 amino acids. The trim removed 1 base at V and 7 bases at J, leaving 11 bases unmatched. Germline CDR1 MGHRA, CDR2 YSYEKL. Here the CDR3 reads CASSQGSLAGLSNEQFF. For the CDR3, the DNA is TGCGCCAGCAGCCAAGGCTCCCTAGCGGGATTGTCAAATGAGCAGTTCTTC.

The genes are TRBV20-1 and TRBJ2-3, with 9 bases matching TRBD1. CDR1 is DFQATT, CDR2 SNEGSKA, per germline (reference sequence). J gave up 9 bases and V 5 bases, and 9 bases lay outside the gene matches. CDR3 length: 13 amino acids. This chain's CDR3 is CSARNRGLGTQYF. The CDR3 region has the DNA TGCAGTGCTCGCAACAGGGGGCTGGGCACGCAGTATTTT.

This clonotype showed up many times. V is TRBV2 and J is TRBJ2-7; 10 bases are shared with TRBD2. V gave up 6 bases and J gave up 4 bases; unmatched junction bases: 9. The CDR3 sequence is 15 residues long. CDR1 and CDR2 (germline): SNHLY, FYNNEI. CDR3 amino acids: CASSPRAGGPYEQYF. CDR3 DNA sequence: TGTGCCAGCAGCCCTAGAGCGGGAGGGCCGTACGAGCAGTACTTC.

The chain links TRBV10-2 to TRBJ1-1; D ambiguous. The germline V gene encodes CDR1 WSHSY and CDR2 SAAADI. This CDR3 is built from 14 residues. Trimming cost V 7 bases and J 2 bases, with 14 bases left between them. The DNA for the CDR3 is TGCGCCAGCAACTTTTACGGTAAAAACACTGAAGCTTTCTTT. Amino acid sequence: CASNFYGKNTEAFF.